The sequence of this T cell receptor (beta chain) was determined in a study of PD-L1 blockade in urothelial cancer. Study-wide background: Patients had received 0 to 3 prior chemotherapy regimens.

CDR3 length: 15 residues. After removal of 3 bases from V and 0 bases from J, the junction contained 3 bases not matched to a gene. CDR1 is SGHAT, CDR2 FQNNGV, per germline. Synthetic analogs of TCR templates were spiked into every PCR. Some clones are missing from TCRdb's copy, which holds only in-frame ones; the method was immunoSEQ multiplex PCR. The sample carries roughly 30,000 clones, roughly nine tenths recorded once. The time point is: peripheral blood 6 weeks after treatment start. Pretreatment and on-treatment samples were taken, numbering 1 to 8 per patient. The sample was PBMCs, taken around atezolizumab (anti-PD-L1) treatment. This sequence was found in a man at least 80 years old with urothelial cancer. The chain links TRBV11-2 to TRBJ1-1; 8 bases are shared with TRBD1. The DNA of the CDR3 is TGTGCCAGCAGCTTCTTACAGGGGGTGAACACTGAAGCTTTCTTT. Residues: CASSFLQGVNTEAFF.